Presented here are 21 T cell receptor beta chains from one specimen sequenced in a study of blood T cell repertoires in COVID-19. Data came from immunoSEQ multiplex PCR; TCRdb stores just in-frame clones and leaves some out. The data show about 190,000 clones, around 90% seen once. The sample taken for sequencing was peripheral blood. The receptors come from a man aged 35 to 55 with acute or convalescent COVID-19.

J is TRBJ2-5 and V is TRBV6-6, with 7 bases matching TRBD2. This CDR3 is 13 amino acids long. Trimming at V came to 4 bases and at J to 5 bases, leaving 4 bases not matched to a gene. The germline V gene has CDR1 MNHNY and CDR2 SVGAGI (reference sequence). The DNA of the CDR3 is TGTGCCAGCAGTTTCACTAGCGCGGAGACCCAGTACTTC. Translated: CASSFTSAETQYF.

This chain links TRBV25-1 with TRBJ2-7; D is undetermined. Germline V gives CDR1 MGHDK, CDR2 SYGVNS. V was pared by 6 bases and J by 0 bases, with 9 bases between. The CDR3 is made up of 13 amino acids. The CDR3 region is CASRAPNSYEQYF. The CDR3, as DNA: TGTGCCAGCAGGGCCCCCAACTCCTACGAGCAGTACTTC.

The chain combines TRBV7-8 with TRBJ1-4; D might be TRBD1 (5 bases). V shed 4 bases and J shed 7 bases, with 16 bases lying between them. The CDR3 has 15 residues. Germline assignment: CDR1 SGHVS and CDR2 FQNEAQ. The CDR3 coding sequence is TGTGCCAGCAGCTCCAGGGAAATGGCGAGTGAAAAACTGTTTTTT. It is translated as CASSSREMASEKLFF.

V and J are TRBV5-1 and TRBJ2-5; D may correspond to TRBD1 or TRBD2 (7 bases each). There are 14 residues in the CDR3. The germline CDR1 and CDR2 sequences are SGHRS and YFSETQ. Trimming removed 9 bases at V and 3 bases at J, with 18 bases between. In DNA, the CDR3 is TGCGCCACCAGGGGGGGGAACATAGAAGAGACCCAGTACTTC. It translates to CATRGGNIEETQYF.

V is TRBV11-2 and J is TRBJ1-2; 7 bases map to TRBD1. V lost 2 bases and J lost 8; bases outside the gene matches: 8. This CDR3 has 14 residues. Germline CDR1 and CDR2: SGHAT and FQNNGV. The CDR3 reads CASSLSTGLLGYTF. In DNA form, the CDR3 reads TGTGCCAGCAGCTTATCGACAGGGCTGTTGGGCTACACCTTC.

CDR3: CASSYSFVDLEAFF. For the CDR3, the DNA is TGTGCCAGCAGTTACTCGTTCGTAGATCTTGAAGCTTTCTTT. The chain has TRBV6-5 and TRBJ1-1; D is ambiguous. Deletions cut 0 bases from V and 7 bases from J, with 12 bases between. Germline V gene data show CDR1 as MNHEY and CDR2 as SVGAGI. CDR3 size: 14 residues.

The J gene is TRBJ1-6, the V gene TRBV28, with D unclear. The CDR3 covers 14 residues. CDR1 and CDR2 from the germline V gene are MDHEN and SYDVKM. Trimming removed 6 bases from V and 3 bases from J, with 9 bases in between. CDR3 region: CASSRYSYNSPLHF. The CDR3 DNA is TGTGCCAGCAGCCGCTACAGCTATAATTCACCCCTCCACTTT.

This clone was picked up a small number of times. The V gene is TRBV27, the J gene TRBJ2-7; TRBD1 agrees at 8 bases. J lost 2 bases, V lost 6 bases, and 6 bases had no gene match. Germline CDR1 is MNHEY and CDR2 is SMNVEV (reference sequence). The CDR3 is made up of 14 amino acids. Here the CDR3 reads CASSDRGTTYEQYF. In DNA, the CDR3 is TGTGCCAGCAGCGACAGGGGCACCACCTACGAGCAGTACTTC.

The V and J genes are TRBV6-5 and TRBJ1-1; D ambiguous. V lost 6 bases and J 4 bases, leaving 12 bases between the germline ends. CDR3 size: 13 residues. CDR1 MNHEY and CDR2 SVGAGI come from the germline V gene. The CDR3 spells CASRGRGGTEAFF. Written as DNA, the CDR3 is TGTGCCAGCAGGGGGAGAGGAGGCACTGAAGCTTTCTTT.

V usage is TRBV6-5 and J usage is TRBJ1-1, with D tentatively TRBD1 (5 bases). In germline, CDR1 is MNHEY, CDR2 SVGAGI. The length of the CDR3 is 13 residues. Between the trimmed V and J ends, which lost 8 bases and 5 bases, there was a span of 15 bases. The CDR3 here is CASGGSRVTEAFF. The CDR3 region has the DNA TGTGCCAGCGGGGGGAGTCGGGTTACTGAAGCTTTCTTT.

This chain links TRBV2 with TRBJ2-6; the match to TRBD1 covers 7 bases. V lost 6 bases and J lost 0; bases outside the gene matches: 5. Germline lookup yields CDR1 SNHLY and CDR2 FYNNEI. This CDR3 contains 16 residues. The CDR3 spells CASRTGPTSGANVLTF. CDR3 coding DNA: TGTGCCAGCAGGACAGGGCCTACCTCTGGGGCCAACGTCCTGACTTTC.

The chain carries TRBV5-6 and TRBJ2-2, with 11 bases aligning to TRBD1. This CDR3 spans 16 amino acids. V lost 1 base to trimming and J lost 7 bases; unmatched junction nucleotides: 6. Per germline, CDR1 SGHDT and CDR2 YYEEEE. The CDR3 bases are TGTGCCAGCAGCTTGCAGGACAGGGGGCTCAACGGGGAGCTGTTTTTT. It specifies CASSLQDRGLNGELFF.

The genes are TRBV5-1 and TRBJ1-1, with TRBD1 matching 7 bases. CDR1 and CDR2 (germline): SGHRS, YFSETQ. The CDR3 length is 15 residues. Losses at the gene ends were 4 bases for V and 10 bases for J; bases not matched to a gene: 16. The CDR3 coding sequence is TGCGCCAGCAGCCCCGTCGGCCAGGGGGAAGTTGGAGCTTTCTTT. Its translation is CASSPVGQGEVGAFF. Drawing the rest from reference TRBV5-1 and TRBJ1-1, the complete variable domain is KAGVTQTPRYLIKTRGQQVTLSCSPISGHRSVSWYQQTPGQGLQFLFEYFSETQRNKGNFPGRFSGRQFSNSRSEMNVSTLELGDSALYLCASSPVGQGEVGAFFGQGTRLTVV.

The J gene is TRBJ1-4, the V gene TRBV11-2, with D possibly TRBD1 on 5 matching bases. Trimming removed 5 bases from V and 7 bases from J, with 11 bases in between. Germline CDR1 and CDR2: SGHAT and FQNNGV. The CDR3 length is 13 residues. CDR3 sequence (DNA): TGTGCCAGCAGCCAAAGAAGGGGTGAAAAACTGTTTTTT. As protein: CASSQRRGEKLFF.

V gene TRBV4-3 combines with J gene TRBJ2-7; 11 bases are a match to TRBD1. J gave up 4 bases and V 8 bases, and 10 bases lay outside the gene matches. The germline CDR1 and CDR2 sequences are LGHNA and YSLEER. The CDR3 extends over 15 amino acids. CDR3: CASPEGQGASYEQYF. In DNA form, the CDR3 reads TGCGCCAGCCCTGAAGGACAGGGGGCGAGTTACGAGCAGTACTTC.

The chain combines TRBV5-6 with TRBJ1-6; D is possibly TRBD1 (6 bases). Germline loops: CDR1 SGHDT, CDR2 YYEEEE. The V end was cut by 4 bases, the J end by 8 bases, with 19 bases between. CDR3 length: 16 residues. CDR3 loop: CASSAIPQGRDSPLHF. For the CDR3, the DNA is TGTGCCAGCAGCGCGATCCCCCAGGGGCGAGATTCACCCCTCCACTTT.

The chain has TRBV11-3 and TRBJ1-3; D gene ambiguous. Germline V lookup: CDR1 SGHNT, CDR2 YENEEA. V lost 0 bases and J lost 0, with 12 bases in between. The CDR3 is made up of 17 amino acids. The CDR3 sequence: CASSLDREARSGNTIYF. Here the CDR3 DNA reads TGTGCCAGCAGCTTAGATCGGGAAGCCCGCTCTGGAAACACCATATATTTT.

The chain uses TRBV19 and TRBJ1-3, with 7 nucleotides matching TRBD1. This CDR3 region has 17 residues. J lost 4 bases, V lost 7 bases, and 16 bases had no gene match. Germline V CDR1 and CDR2: LNHDA, SQIVND (reference sequence). The CDR3 is CASTFNDRVGRGNTIYF. DNA for the CDR3: TGTGCCAGTACCTTTAACGACAGGGTTGGAAGAGGAAACACCATATATTTT.

CDR3 sequence reads: CASSRTPGDSPLHF. CDR3 sequence (DNA): TGTGCCAGCAGCCGTACTCCGGGTGATTCACCCCTCCACTTT. The chain links TRBV6-5 to TRBJ1-6, with D unclear. The germline V gene encodes CDR1 MNHEY and CDR2 SVGAGI. V gave up 6 bases and J gave up 8 bases, with 14 bases separating them. The length of the CDR3 is 14 residues.

V and J are TRBV5-1 and TRBJ1-2; weak D call: TRBD1 (5 bases). V was cut by 4 bases and J by 1 base, with 11 bases left in between. The CDR3 has 14 residues. Per germline, CDR1 SGHRS and CDR2 YFSETQ. The CDR3 reads CASSPRQNNYGYTF. The CDR3 region has the DNA TGCGCCAGCAGCCCCAGACAGAATAACTATGGCTACACCTTC.

The V call is TRBV30, the J call TRBJ1-2; perhaps TRBD1 as D (6 bases). Germline V gene lookup returns CDR1 GTSNPN and CDR2 SVGIG (reference sequence). V was trimmed by 2 bases and J by 4 bases, leaving 14 bases between them. The CDR3 is made up of 14 amino acids. The CDR3 DNA reads as TGTGCCTGGAGTCCCCTTGGACAGATCTATGGCTACACCTTC. This gives the protein CAWSPLGQIYGYTF.